This T cell receptor (beta chain) was profiled in a study of graft-versus-host responses after intestinal transplantation. Sequencing used immunoSEQ multiplex PCR; TCRdb keeps in-frame clones, though not all of them. The table has a few thousand clones, 80% to 85% seen once. Lamina propria and intraepithelial lymphocytes were released by processing graft tissue. Germline lookup yields CDR1 SGDLS and CDR2 YYNGEE. This CDR3 comprises 12 residues. With 4 bases clipped from V and 8 bases from J, the junction kept 3 bases outside the gene matches. The TCR originated in a human patient who received an intestinal transplant, so some T cells may come from the graft donor. The chain couples TRBV9 to TRBJ1-3; 7 bases agree with TRBD1. The sequencing here drew on ileum tissue, taken around four months after intestinal transplantation. CDR3: CASSLTGDTIYF. The CDR3 nucleotides are TGTGCCAGCAGCTTAACAGGGGACACCATATATTTT.